The present T cell receptor beta chain was sequenced within a study of cytomegalovirus exposure and HLA in healthy donors. It was with 60 Vbeta and 13 Jbeta primers that the PCR ran. Sequencing used immunoSEQ multiplex PCR; TCRdb keeps in-frame clones, though not all of them. The sample has more than 95,000 clones, roughly four fifths seen once. V was trimmed by 7 bases and J by 2 bases, leaving 10 bases between them. This CDR3 has 12 amino acids. Germline V gene data show CDR1 as SQVTM and CDR2 as ANQGSEA. Healthy bone marrow donors supplied every sample. This chain uses TRBV29-1 with TRBJ2-3, with D unresolved. The sample comprised PBMCs. This sequence originates from a woman aged 40 to 55 in good health and CMV-seropositive. The CDR3 spells CSATTPTDTQYF. The CDR3 DNA is TGCAGCGCCACGACACCCACAGATACGCAGTATTTT.